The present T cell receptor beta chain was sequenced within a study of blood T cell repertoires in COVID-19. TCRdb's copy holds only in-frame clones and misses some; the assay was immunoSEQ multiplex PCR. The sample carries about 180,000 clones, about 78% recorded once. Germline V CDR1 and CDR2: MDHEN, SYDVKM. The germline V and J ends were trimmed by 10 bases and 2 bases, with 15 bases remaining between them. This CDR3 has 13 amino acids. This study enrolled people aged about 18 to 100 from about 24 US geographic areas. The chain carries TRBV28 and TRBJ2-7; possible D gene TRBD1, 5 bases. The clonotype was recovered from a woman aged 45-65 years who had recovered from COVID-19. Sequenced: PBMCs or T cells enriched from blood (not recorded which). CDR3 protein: CATQGIDPYEQYF. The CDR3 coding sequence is TGTGCCACCCAGGGCATTGACCCCTACGAGCAGTACTTC.